This TCR beta chain is from a study of molecular identifiers for immune sequencing clone quantification. General study points: Should identical TCR molecules share a barcode, the sizes of highly expanded clones could be underestimated.

One entry per CDR3 protein results from TCRdb running MiXCR on the PCR reads. The sample lists approximately 670,000 distinct CDR3 sequences; 20% were seen once. In its sample, this clonotype was seen many times. Its target is not known. Sorting defined naive CD8 T cells as CD8+CD4-CCR7+CD45RA+. Deletions cut 7 bases from V and 7 bases from J, with 11 bases between. Germline values: CDR1 SGHAT, CDR2 FQNNGV. The length of the CDR3 is 12 residues. The chain is built from TRBV11-2 and TRBJ2-1; the D gene is possibly TRBD2 (5 bases). The TCR comes from a human donor in good health. Some libraries in this study had Jurkat cell RNA spiked in. Sequenced sample: naive CD8+ T cells from blood, with Jurkat cell RNA spiked in. Regarding subset: FACS-sorted CD8+CD4-CCR7+CD45RA+ naive T cells. The CDR3 DNA sequence: TGTGCCAGCAACCCTCGAGGGAATGAGCAGTTCTTC. It is translated as CASNPRGNEQFF.